This T cell receptor beta chain was obtained from a study of blood T cell repertoires in COVID-19 (TCRdb year 2020). Concerning the study at large: Samples from collaborators originated in the United States, Italy and Spain and spanned both the acute and convalescent phases of COVID-19. The prospective study material was composed of cDNA or gDNA derived from T cells, B-cell-depleted T cells, or PBMCs. The dataset comprised deeply sampled blood TCRbeta repertoires from subjects exposed to, actively infected with, or recovered from COVID-19. A freely available public database, intended as a resource for researchers studying the immune response to SARS-CoV-2, is where the repertoires were released. The samples were drawn from the first 160 participants of the ongoing ImmuneRACE study and from over a thousand subjects provided by 6 global collaborators. Sample metadata almost always included a de-identified subject ID, COVID-19 status, age in years and sex. Where available, HLA class I and class II types were obtained from metadata supplied by the sample provider rather than from assay-based typing. Overall results and qualifications from the work: How much clinical and demographic metadata was included differed by source and by participant, and the metadata was provided uncurated.

Participants in the prospective study were enrolled through a virtual design, were aged about 18 to 100 years, and lived in roughly 24 United States geographic areas. In the prospective study, cohorts were assigned on the basis of participant-reported clinical history obtained from a screening survey and a study questionnaire. A participant counted as exposed if, within 2 weeks of entering the study, that participant had been in contact with someone who had a PCR-confirmed or clinician-diagnosed COVID-19 case. Each participant in the prospective study had whole blood, serum and a nasopharyngeal or oropharyngeal swab collected by mobile phlebotomists. Participants in the prospective study had the option to provide additional blood draws and questionnaires over a roughly two-month period. Before DNA extraction, blood samples from the prospective study were shipped at room temperature or frozen. As for this clone: The antigen this receptor binds is unknown. Base qualities are not at hand, and no much larger clone is one base apart.

TCRbeta CDR3 regions were amplified from genomic DNA by means of the immunoSEQ Assay, a bias-controlled multiplex PCR. Turning to the authors' computational methods: Within the assay, amplification of reference gene primers was used to estimate how many nucleated cells each sample contained. Sequence reads were collapsed and filtered to measure the absolute abundance of every unique TCRbeta CDR3 rearrangement. For each sample, productive Simpson clonality was calculated as the square root of Simpson's diversity index over productive rearrangements. In its TCRdb copy, this immuneACCESS table keeps in-frame sequences only and misses some clones. Where compared with another copy, unresolved V genes explain less than half of these, and the others have no known cause. V, J and clone size were drawn from that table, and D and trimming were deduced from the DNA. The sample table contains 110,000 to 150,000 clones; only one count was recorded for approximately 80% of them. 1.5% to 2% of the sample lies in the top ten.

Clipping removes 4 bases from V and 4 bases from J, with 4 as the unmatched junction base count. Its CDR3 holds 15 amino acids, cysteine through phenylalanine. Of the read, only the CDR3 DNA is kept; its 45 bases are in frame from base 1. Sequences SGHRS (CDR1) and YFSETQ (CDR2) are obtained from the germline V gene. This chain joins TRBV5-1 to TRBJ2-3, and TRBD1 matches 12 of the central bases. Sequenced sample: PBMCs or T cells enriched from blood (not recorded which). This clonotype was obtained from a woman under 30 who had been exposed to COVID-19. The nucleotide sequence reads TGCGCCAGCAGCCTGGGACAGGGGGCCTCAGATACGCAGTATTTT. This encodes CASSLGQGASDTQYF. The CDR3, completed at both ends by the reference TRBV5-1 and TRBJ2-3 genes, gives the full variable domain KAGVTQTPRYLIKTRGQQVTLSCSPISGHRSVSWYQQTPGQGLQFLFEYFSETQRNKGNFPGRFSGRQFSNSRSEMNVSTLELGDSALYLCASSLGQGASDTQYFGPGTRLTVL.